These 9 T cell receptor beta chains came from one sample sequenced in a study of T cell responses to AZD1222 COVID-19 vaccine. This table comes from immunoSEQ multiplex PCR, and its TCRdb copy is limited to in-frame clones, with some not included. The table records some 120,000 clones, approximately 90% of them present only once. Here the sequenced sample was peripheral blood, taken on day 0 of AZD1222 vaccination. The receptors shown here come from an adult in good health.

DNA of the CDR3: TGTGCCAGCAGCGTCCTCCTTCCCCGGGACAGAGCCAAAAACATTCAGTACTTC. This translates into CASSVLLPRDRAKNIQYF. The chain combines TRBV28 with TRBJ2-4; TRBD1 agrees at 7 bases. V lost 6 bases and J lost 0; bases outside the gene matches: 14. Germline V gene data show CDR1 as MDHEN and CDR2 as SYDVKM. The CDR3 runs to 18 residues. The complete variable domain, with remaining parts taken from reference TRBV28 and TRBJ2-4, reads DVKVTQSSRYLVKRTGEKVFLECVQDMDHENMFWYRQDPGLGLRLIYFSYDVKMKEKGDIPEGYSVSREKKERFSLILESASTNQTSMYLCASSVLLPRDRAKNIQYFGAGTRLSVL.

The genes are TRBV28 and TRBJ2-7, with 9 nucleotides matching TRBD2. The CDR3 spans 15 residues. Looked up from germline, CDR1 is MDHEN and CDR2 is SYDVKM. Trimming removed 6 bases from V and 1 base from J; junction bases left unmatched: 7. The DNA for the CDR3 is TGTGCCAGCAGGAAAGCGGGAGGTAGATCCTACGAGCAGTACTTC. It yields the protein CASRKAGGRSYEQYF.

The rearrangement joins TRBV6-5 to TRBJ2-5, with TRBD2 matching 13 bases. The CDR3 covers 15 residues. The ends lost 3 bases at V and 5 bases at J; junction bases unmatched: 3. Germline values: CDR1 MNHEY, CDR2 SVGAGI. CDR3 DNA sequence: TGTGCCAGCAGTTATACTAGCGGGAGGGATGAGACCCAGTACTTC. The encoded protein is CASSYTSGRDETQYF.

This chain connects TRBV7-9 to TRBJ2-5; no reliable D call. Trimming removed 5 bases from V and 5 bases from J, with 15 bases in between. CDR3 length: 14 amino acids. Germline V gene sequence: CDR1 SEHNR, CDR2 FQNEAQ (reference sequence). The CDR3 loop reads CASSARTVGETQYF. Written as DNA, the CDR3 is TGTGCCAGCAGCGCCCGAACGGTAGGGGAGACCCAGTACTTC.

The chain is built from TRBV6-5 and TRBJ1-2; possible D gene TRBD1, 6 bases. The ends were cut back, 8 bases at V and 3 bases at J, with 10 bases in the middle. The CDR3 has 12 amino acids. The V gene's germline CDR1 is MNHEY and CDR2 SVGAGI. The CDR3: CASPGVYYGYTF. The CDR3 region has the DNA TGTGCCAGCCCAGGGGTCTACTATGGCTACACCTTC.

The J gene is TRBJ1-4, the V gene TRBV28; D is uncertain. From germline, CDR1 is MDHEN and CDR2 SYDVKM. V gave up 2 bases and J gave up 5 bases, with 12 bases separating them. This CDR3 has 15 amino acids. This CDR3 is CASSLTRQFNEKLFF. The CDR3 DNA is TGTGCCAGCAGTTTAACAAGGCAGTTCAATGAAAAACTGTTTTTT.

The J gene is TRBJ1-1, the V gene TRBV6-5; a weak D match, TRBD1 (6 bases). The CDR3 consists of 14 residues. Germline V gene data show CDR1 as MNHEY and CDR2 as SVGAGI. The V and J ends lost 10 bases and 0 bases respectively, with 15 bases between them. The CDR3 region is CATPRGQMNTEAFF. The CDR3 region has the DNA TGTGCCACCCCGCGGGGGCAAATGAACACTGAAGCTTTCTTT.

The chain combines TRBV19 with TRBJ1-3, with D maybe TRBD1 (5 bases). V was pared by 7 bases and J by 0 bases, with 10 bases between. The CDR3 sequence is 14 residues long. Germline V gives CDR1 LNHDA, CDR2 SQIVND (reference sequence). CDR3 region: CASTRTHSGNTIYF. CDR3 nucleotides: TGTGCCAGTACCCGGACACACTCTGGAAACACCATATATTTT.

This clone was counted once. The genes are TRBV24-1 and TRBJ2-5, with 11 bases that match TRBD2. The trim removed 3 bases at V and 4 bases at J, leaving 6 bases unmatched. Per germline, CDR1 KGHDR and CDR2 SFDVKD. The CDR3 runs to 16 residues. The CDR3 sequence is CATSDGTSGSGETQYF. CDR3 DNA sequence: TGTGCCACCAGTGATGGTACTAGCGGGAGTGGAGAGACCCAGTACTTC.